The present entry profiles one TCR beta chain with its context. Under the authors' procedure: Counts of nucleated cells, estimated from reference gene primer amplification, were obtained. Here immunoSEQ multiplex PCR was the method, and the copy in TCRdb shows in-frame clones only, minus some. V, J and clone size derive from that table, while D and trimming were established from the DNA sequence. The table includes under 350,000 clones, around 89% detected once. This record comes from a study of blood T cell repertoires in COVID-19. Study information: Some COVID-19 samples were acute and others convalescent; all came from the United States, Italy and Spain. Sources were T cells, B-cell-depleted T cells, or PBMCs; the material itself was cDNA or gDNA.

The CDR3 consists of 14 residues. V lost 2 bases and J 2 bases, leaving 11 bases between the germline ends. Germline V gene data show CDR1 as SGHRS and CDR2 as YFSETQ. This chain links TRBV5-1 with TRBJ2-7, with D possibly being TRBD1 (6 bases). The specimen sequenced was peripheral blood. The TCR originated in a man aged 35 to 55 with acute or convalescent COVID-19. In DNA, the CDR3 is TGCGCCAGCAGCTTTGGCAGGGGAACCTACGAGCAGTACTTC. Residues: CASSFGRGTYEQYF.